By proportion, the clone carrying this TCR beta chain is medium-sized. Source study methods: Reference gene primer amplification in the assay estimated nucleated cell counts. Repertoires were generated with immunoSEQ multiplex PCR, while TCRdb's copy carries only in-frame clones and drops some. D and trimming were read from the DNA, whereas the V and J calls and clone size are those reported in that table. Of 20,000 to 25,000 clones detected, around three quarters appear once; the ten largest clones hold roughly 12%. The sample originates from a study of blood T cell repertoires in COVID-19. Whole-study context: T cells, B-cell-depleted T cells, or PBMCs supplied cDNA or gDNA.

V dropped 6 bases and J dropped 5; count of bases not matched to a gene: 12. The V gene's germline CDR1 is SGHVS and CDR2 FQNEAQ. The CDR3 covers 16 residues. This sequence was found in a man in his fifties or sixties with active COVID-19. Sequenced: peripheral blood. The chain employs TRBV7-8 and TRBJ2-3; 9 bases are shared with TRBD1. For the CDR3, the DNA is TGTGCCAGCAGGCGTACCGGGACAGGGTATAGAGATACGCAGTATTTT. This encodes CASRRTGTGYRDTQYF. The full variable domain, in which reference TRBV7-8 and TRBJ2-3 provide the parts outside the CDR3, is GAGVSQSPRYKVAKRGQDVALRCDPISGHVSLFWYQQALGQGPEFLTYFQNEAQLDKSGLPSDRFFAERPEGSVSTLKIQRTQQEDSAVYLCASRRTGTGYRDTQYFGPGTRLTVL.